Following are 11 T cell receptor beta chains from one sample sequenced in a study of a mutant IDH1 vaccine in newly diagnosed glioma. Time point defined: week 35, safety follow-up. Doses consisted of 300 ug of mutant IDH1 20-mer peptide each, paired with topical imiquimod. No antigens are known for them. Clones were read by immunoSEQ multiplex PCR, and TCRdb kept only the in-frame ones, dropping some. The profile covers roughly 69,000 clones, with around 86% appearing a single time and approximately 2% taken by the ten largest. The material was PBMCs, obtained from a glioma patient whose treatment included an IDH1 peptide vaccine. The source is a man aged 25-45 years with glioma.

A word on this clone: One end of the junction is discordant with germline, which a read error may explain. The chain's CDR3 is CASSTPLAGGHDF. CDR3 DNA: TGTGCCAGCAGCACTCCCCTAGCGGGAGGTCACGACTTC. The genes are TRBV13 and TRBJ2-7, with TRBD2 matching 11 bases. The CDR3 runs to 13 residues. Per the germline V gene, CDR1 is PRHDT and CDR2 is FYEKMQ (reference sequence).

The rearrangement joins TRBV10-3 to TRBJ2-6, with a weak D call TRBD2 (5 bases). Germline assignment: CDR1 ENHRY and CDR2 SYGVKD. The V end lost 7 bases, the J end lost 2 bases, and 18 bases lay between the germline ends. The CDR3 has 17 residues. The DNA for the CDR3 is TGTGCCATCACCGGGGTGAGGGTGCAACCTGGGGCCAACGTCCTGACTTTC. It is translated as CAITGVRVQPGANVLTF.

The chain joins TRBV5-8 to TRBJ1-5; 8 positions agree with TRBD1. The germline V gene encodes CDR1 SGHTS and CDR2 YDEGEE. The CDR3 runs 16 residues. Unmatched junction bases numbered 6, after V lost 1 base and J lost 3 bases. CDR3 amino acids: CASSLLTGVNNQPQHF. In nucleotides, the CDR3 is TGTGCCAGCAGCTTGCTGACAGGGGTCAACAATCAGCCCCAGCATTTT.

This clone showed up just once. The junction departs from the called germline gene at one end, perhaps through a read error. The V and J genes are TRBV14 and TRBJ1-2; TRBD1 is a possible D gene (5 bases). CDR3 size: 13 residues. Germline assignment: CDR1 SGHDN and CDR2 FVKESK. This CDR3 reads CASSQAVRGTKAF. In nucleotides, the CDR3 is TGTGCCAGCAGCCAAGCGGTAAGGGGAACCAAGGCCTTC.

The J gene is TRBJ1-1, the V gene TRBV28; TRBD1 matches 10 bases. This CDR3 has 15 amino acids. Trimming took 6 bases from V and 6 from J; bases not matched to a gene: 10. The V gene's germline CDR1 is MDHEN and CDR2 SYDVKM. CDR3 coding DNA: TGTGCCAGCAGGTCCTCCGGGACAGGGGCTTCTGAAGCTTTCTTT. It yields the protein CASRSSGTGASEAFF.

This chain uses TRBV27 with TRBJ2-1; 9 bases line up with TRBD1. The CDR3 totals 15 residues. J gave up 6 bases and V 5 bases, and 8 bases lay outside the gene matches. Looked up from germline, CDR1 is MNHEY and CDR2 is SMNVEV (reference sequence). The CDR3: CASSPTGGYFNEQFF. CDR3 bases: TGTGCCAGCAGTCCTACAGGGGGCTATTTCAATGAGCAGTTCTTC.

This CDR3 reads CASSSMGLAGLIGETQYF. CDR3 sequence (DNA): TGTGCCAGCAGCTCTATGGGACTAGCGGGATTGATTGGAGAGACCCAGTACTTC. This chain joins TRBV9 and TRBJ2-5; TRBD2 agrees at 13 bases. The CDR3 is 18 residues long. Germline V lookup: CDR1 SGDLS, CDR2 YYNGEE. After removal of 4 bases from V and 4 bases from J, the junction contained 13 bases not matched to a gene. Full variable domain (rest looked up from reference TRBV9 and TRBJ2-5): DSGVTQTPKHLITATGQRVTLRCSPRSGDLSVYWYQQSLDQGLQFLIQYYNGEERAKGNILERFSAQQFPDLHSELNLSSLELGDSALYFCASSSMGLAGLIGETQYFGPGTRLLVL.

This chain joins TRBV28 and TRBJ1-4; a possible D gene is TRBD1 (5 bases). V was cut by 6 bases and J by 8 bases, with 16 bases left in between. The CDR3 spans 14 residues. The V gene's germline CDR1 is MDHEN and CDR2 SYDVKM. CDR3 loop: CASSIRDGGEKLFF. The CDR3 DNA reads TGTGCCAGCAGCATCCGGGACGGGGGGGAAAAACTGTTTTTT.

The rearrangement uses TRBV6-6 and TRBJ2-3; D not certain. Germline V lookup: CDR1 MNHNY, CDR2 SVGAGI (reference sequence). The V and J ends lost 9 bases and 0 bases respectively, with 4 bases between them. The CDR3 length is 11 residues. The CDR3 region is CASASTDTQYF. The CDR3 DNA sequence: TGTGCCAGTGCGAGCACAGATACGCAGTATTTT.

The rearrangement links TRBV29-1 to TRBJ2-5; a weak D match, TRBD1 (6 bases). V lost 5 bases, J lost 1 base, and 14 bases lay in between. Germline CDR1 and CDR2: SQVTM and ANQGSEA. CDR3 size: 14 residues. CDR3 sequence reads: CSVTGTGIQETQYF. CDR3 in DNA: TGCAGCGTTACAGGGACGGGGATCCAAGAGACCCAGTACTTC.

The V call is TRBV4-1, the J call TRBJ2-7; D remains unclear. Per germline, CDR1 MGHRA and CDR2 YSYEKL. This CDR3 has 13 residues. With 4 bases removed from V and 4 bases from J, the gap between germline ends came to 11 bases. CDR3 residues: CASSPSPAYEQYF. CDR3 nucleotides: TGCGCCAGCAGCCCTTCTCCTGCTTACGAGCAGTACTTC.